Included here is one T cell receptor (beta chain) sequence, with context. Which antigen it targets is not known. Base qualities are not provided; no much larger clone lies one nucleotide away. This specimen's time point label, interpreted: about 28 days (+/-7) after the second vaccine dose. AZD1222 recipients whose second dose came at about 4 weeks and those whose second dose came at about 12 weeks were combined into one group, since spike-specific TCR depth and breadth did not differ between the two schedules. Vaccinee samples came from UK trials COV001 and COV002, including a single-blind randomized controlled phase 2/3 trial of AZD1222 (ChAdOx1 nCoV-19) in healthy adults. For TCRbeta chain sequencing, PBMC samples were collected from trial participants at day 0 and at day 28 after the second dose. Measured from the cysteine to the phenylalanine, the CDR3 is 13 residues long. Solely the CDR3 DNA is kept, with 39 bases framed from the first base. According to the germline V gene, CDR1 reads MGHDK and CDR2 reads SYGVNS. From V the trimming removes 3 bases and from J it removes 5 bases, while the gene matches leave 2 bases of the junction unaccounted for.

This entry belongs to a study of T cell responses to AZD1222 COVID-19 vaccine (dated by TCRdb to the early 2020s). Study-wide context: A total of around 240 trial participants underwent TCR sequencing, of whom some 210 received two doses of AZD1222 and 26 received two doses of the MenACWY control vaccine. Trial participants were enrolled into age subgroups of 18-55, 56-69 and 70-plus years, which contained about 150, 28 and 57 TCR-sequenced participants, respectively. What the research found in general, with its limitations: In the small 56-69-year group, the increase in depth fell short of significance, most likely because of low power. The whole spike protein was spanned by vaccine-associated CD4 TCRs, and dominant responses were seen in regions 160-218 and 743-854. Nearly half of unique spike-specific TCRs reportedly recognized epitopes outside regions mutated in the B.1.351 and B.1.1.7 variants. Spike-specific TCR breadth and depth rose significantly after two AZD1222 doses compared with day 0 and with MenACWY recipients. Participants were mostly white British, with more females than males. The authors suggested clonal diversity may have been underestimated. Conclusions about previously exposed vaccinees were limited because only a handful of AZD1222 recipients were SARS-CoV-2 seropositive at baseline. No day 14 peak-response samples were available, so repertoires were characterized only after the peak T cell response.

The CDR3 regions of human TCRbeta chains were subjected to immunosequencing. In the original analysis: Repertoire TCRs were checked for matches against a reference library of SARS-CoV-2-specific TCRs that had been generated using the MIRA antigen-specificity platform. Breadth was defined as the fraction of unique TCRs that were SARS-CoV-2-associated, and depth was defined as the fraction of total T cells that were SARS-CoV-2-associated. Each spike-specific TCR was assigned to its reactive spike region and to a CD4 or CD8 class using the MIRA data. Log10-transformed breadth and depth values were compared by one-way ANOVA with Sidak's multiple comparisons tests. The table comes from immuneACCESS by way of TCRdb, which keeps in-frame sequences with V and J called. Part of the clones is missing from these tables; in studies checked, under half for an unresolved V gene and the rest for unknown reasons. That table gives V, J and clone size, and the DNA gave D and trimming. In all, the sample holds 150,000 to 200,000 clones, and approximately 94% of those were seen once. Just over 5% of the sample comes from the top ten.

The chain joins TRBV25-1 to TRBJ2-7; 9 bases in the junction line up with TRBD2. The sequence was collected from an adult who received the AZD1222 COVID-19 vaccine. The specimen was peripheral blood, collected 28 days after the second AZD1222 dose. The DNA is TGTGCCAGCAGTGATGCGGGGGGGCACGAGCAGTACTTC. Translated, it gives CASSDAGGHEQYF.